This T cell receptor (beta chain) derives from a study of T cell responses to AZD1222 COVID-19 vaccine. Study outcomes and limitations: Spike-spanning, vaccine-associated CD4 TCRs were dominant at 160-218 and 743-854.

Per germline, CDR1 SGHRS and CDR2 YFSETQ. The CDR3 spans 13 residues. V was clipped by 4 bases and J by 8 bases; unmatched bases: 5. To note about this clone: As yet, its antigen is unknown.

TCRdb keeps only in-frame clones here, not all; method: immunoSEQ multiplex PCR. Of some 150,000 clones in the sample, about 90% were seen once. This receptor was taken from an adult in good health. The rearrangement uses TRBV5-1 and TRBJ2-1; 8 nucleotides agree with TRBD1. The sequencing here drew on peripheral blood, taken on day 0 of AZD1222 vaccination. CDR3 region: CASSRTGGDEQFF. DNA for the CDR3: TGCGCCAGCAGCCGTACAGGGGGTGATGAGCAGTTCTTC.